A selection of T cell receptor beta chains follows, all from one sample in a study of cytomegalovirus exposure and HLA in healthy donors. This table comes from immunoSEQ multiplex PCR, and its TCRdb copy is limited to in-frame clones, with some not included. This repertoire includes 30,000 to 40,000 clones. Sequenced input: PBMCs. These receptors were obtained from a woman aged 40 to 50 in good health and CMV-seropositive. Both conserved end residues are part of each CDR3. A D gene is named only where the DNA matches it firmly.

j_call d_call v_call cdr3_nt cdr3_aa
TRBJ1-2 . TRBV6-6 TGTGCCAGCAGTTCTCACAGCTATGGCTACACCTTC CASSSHSYGYTF
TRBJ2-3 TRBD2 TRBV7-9 TGTGCCAGCAGCTTAGCCAGGACTAGCGGTAGCACAGATACGCAGTATTTT CASSLARTSGSTDTQYF
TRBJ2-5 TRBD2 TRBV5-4 TGTGCCAGCAGCTCGGGACTAGCGGGAGGGGAAGAGACCCAGTACTTC CASSSGLAGGEETQYF
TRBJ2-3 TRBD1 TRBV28 TGTGCCAGCCGACGACAGGGGGTAGATAAGCAGTATTTT CASRRQGVDKQYF
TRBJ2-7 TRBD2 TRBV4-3 TGCGCCAGCAGCCCGGGACTAGTGAACGAGCAGTACTTC CASSPGLVNEQYF
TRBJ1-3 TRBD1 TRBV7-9 TGTGCCAGCAGCCTAAGACAGGGGGCTGCAGGAAACACCATATATTTT CASSLRQGAAGNTIYF
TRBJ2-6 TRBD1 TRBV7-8 TGTGCCAGCAGCTTAGACCGGGACAGGGGAGGCTCTGGGGCCAACGTCCTGACTTTC CASSLDRDRGGSGANVLTF
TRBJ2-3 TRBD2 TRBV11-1 TGTGCCAGCAGCTTAATCCACAGCGGGAGTGGCGATACGCAGTATTTT CASSLIHSGSGDTQYF
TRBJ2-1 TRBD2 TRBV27 TGTGCCAGCAGTTCTTATAGCGGGATGGAAAACAATGAGCAGTTCTTC CASSSYSGMENNEQFF
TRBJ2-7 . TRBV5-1 TGCGCCAGCAGCCCGGACCCCCAGCGGACCTCCTACGAGCAGTACTTC CASSPDPQRTSYEQYF
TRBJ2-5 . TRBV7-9 TGTGCCAGCAGCTTAGGGACAGTTCAAGAGACCCAGTACTTC CASSLGTVQETQYF
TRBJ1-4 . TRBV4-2 TGTGCCAGCAGCCAAGATGACCAGGATAATGAAAAACTGTTTTTT CASSQDDQDNEKLFF
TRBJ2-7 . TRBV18 TGTGCCAGCTCACCATATACAGGGTCTTACGAGCAGTACTTC CASSPYTGSYEQYF
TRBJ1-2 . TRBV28 TGTGCCAGCAAACGGGGGGACTATGGCTACACCTTC CASKRGDYGYTF
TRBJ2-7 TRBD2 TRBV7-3 TGTGCCAGCAGCTTCGCTAGCGGGGGGGCCTACGAGCAGTACTTC CASSFASGGAYEQYF
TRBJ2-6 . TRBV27 TGTGCCAGCAGCCCTTTTGGACTCCATGCCCTATCTGGGGCCAACGTCCTGACTTTC CASSPFGLHALSGANVLTF
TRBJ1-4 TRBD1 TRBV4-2 TGTGCCAGCAGCCGGGGACAGGGGGAGGAAAAACTGTTTTTT CASSRGQGEEKLFF
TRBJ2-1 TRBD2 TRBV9 TGTGCCAGCAGCGTTACTAGCGCGGACAATGAGCAGTTCTTC CASSVTSADNEQFF
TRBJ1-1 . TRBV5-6 TGTGCCAGCAGCTTGGCGGGGAACACTGAAGCTTTCTTT CASSLAGNTEAFF
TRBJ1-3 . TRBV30 TGTGCCTGGAGTGTACGGGGGTTTGGAAACACCATATATTTT CAWSVRGFGNTIYF
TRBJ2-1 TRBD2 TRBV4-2 TGTGCCAGCAGCCAAGATGGGAGCGGGAGCGCCGACAATGAGCAGTTCTTC CASSQDGSGSADNEQFF
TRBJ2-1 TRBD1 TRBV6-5 TGTGCCAGCAGTTCTTACAGGGGCAGGGATTCCCTCTTGTTCTTC CASSSYRGRDSLLFF
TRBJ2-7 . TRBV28 TGTGCCAGCAGTTTTTCGGGGGCCTACGAGCAGTACTTC CASSFSGAYEQYF
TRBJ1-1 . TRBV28 TGTGCCAGCAGTTTCAGGGCAGGCACTGAAGCTTTCTTT CASSFRAGTEAFF
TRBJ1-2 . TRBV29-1 TGCAGCTTCTCCCGGGAGGGTGTCAATGGCTACACCTTC CSFSREGVNGYTF
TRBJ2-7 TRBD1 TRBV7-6 TGTGCCAGCAGCGATCAAGGGGGCGCCATTTACGAGCAGTACTTC CASSDQGGAIYEQYF
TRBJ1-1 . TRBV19 TGTGCCAGTAGACAGGGACGGGCGAACACTGAAGCTTTCTTT CASRQGRANTEAFF
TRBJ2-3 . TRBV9 TGTGCCAGCAGCGTAGAGGGGCGCCCCACAGATACGCAGTATTTT CASSVEGRPTDTQYF
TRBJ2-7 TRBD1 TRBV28 TGTGCCAGCAGTTTAGCGACATCCCCGGGACAGGAGGGCTACGAGCAGTACTTC CASSLATSPGQEGYEQYF
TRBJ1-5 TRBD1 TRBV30 TGTGCCTGGAGTGCAGGACAGGGCCATAATCAGCCCCAGCATTTT CAWSAGQGHNQPQHF
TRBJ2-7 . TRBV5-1 TGCGCCAGCAGCTCAGGACTGGTCCGCTACGAGCAGTACTTC CASSSGLVRYEQYF
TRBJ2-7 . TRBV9 TGTGCCAGCAGCGTAGGTGGCGGAACCTACGAGCAGTACTTC CASSVGGGTYEQYF
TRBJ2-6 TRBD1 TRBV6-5 TGTGCCAGCAGCACCGGGACAGGGGTGAACGTCCTGACTTTC CASSTGTGVNVLTF
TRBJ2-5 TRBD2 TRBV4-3 TGCGCCAGCAACCAAATGGTTAAGGTTACTAGCGAGTACCAAGAGACCCAGTACTTC CASNQMVKVTSEYQETQYF
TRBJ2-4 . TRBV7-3 TGTGCCAGCAGCTATGGAGGGACGCAAAACATTCAGTACTTC CASSYGGTQNIQYF
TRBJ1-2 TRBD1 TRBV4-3 TGCGCCAGCAGCCGCAGACAGGGGGTTCTGAACTATGGCTACACCTTC CASSRRQGVLNYGYTF
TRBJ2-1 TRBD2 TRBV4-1 TGCGCCAGCAGCCAAGAGGGAGGGAACCCCTACGGCGTCTTC CASSQEGGNPYGVF
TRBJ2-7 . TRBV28 TGTGCCAGCAGTTTAATTCAGGGGCGGTATGAGCAGTACTTC CASSLIQGRYEQYF
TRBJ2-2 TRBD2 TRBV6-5 TGTGCCAGCAGTTACGAACTAGCGGGAGCGAGCGGGGAGCTGTTTTTT CASSYELAGASGELFF
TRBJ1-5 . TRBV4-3 TGCGCCAGCAGCCAAGATGCAGGGTTTAGCAATCAGCCCCAGCATTTT CASSQDAGFSNQPQHF
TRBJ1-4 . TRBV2 TGTGCCAGCAGTGACGGGCAGGGTAATGAAAAACTGTTTTTT CASSDGQGNEKLFF
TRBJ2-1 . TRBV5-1 TGCGCCAGCAGCTTAGGACAGACGTACAATGAGCAGTTCTTC CASSLGQTYNEQFF
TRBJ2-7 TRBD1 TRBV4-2 TGTGCCAGCAGCCCTCATGGGGACAGGGGAAACGAGCAGTACTTC CASSPHGDRGNEQYF
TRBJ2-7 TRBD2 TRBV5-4 TGTGCCAGCAGCGCCGGGACTAGCGAGTCCTACGAGCAGTACTTC CASSAGTSESYEQYF
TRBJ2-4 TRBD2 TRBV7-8 TGTGCCAGCAGCTTTCGGGGGGATAGAAACATTCAGTACTTC CASSFRGDRNIQYF
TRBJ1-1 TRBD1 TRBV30 TGTGCCTGGGGATGGACAGGGAACACTGAAGCTTTCTTT CAWGWTGNTEAFF
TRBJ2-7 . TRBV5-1 TGCGCCAGCAGCTCGGACAACTTTCCGTACGAGCAGTACTTC CASSSDNFPYEQYF
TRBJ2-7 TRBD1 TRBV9 TGTGCCAGCAGCGTATATGGACAGGTGGACGAGCAGTACTTC CASSVYGQVDEQYF
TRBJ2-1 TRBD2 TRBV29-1 TGCAGCGTTGCGGCGGGAGGGCCGGGAGAGCAGTTCTTC CSVAAGGPGEQFF
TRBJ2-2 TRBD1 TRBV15 TGTGCCACCAGCAGAGAGACAGGGTCCACCGGGGAGCTGTTTTTT CATSRETGSTGELFF
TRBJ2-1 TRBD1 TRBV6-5 TGTGCCAGCTTGGGACAGGGCGTTTACGAGCAGTTCTTC CASLGQGVYEQFF
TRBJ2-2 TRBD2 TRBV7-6 TGTGCCAGCAGCCGGACTAGCCCCCCCGGGGAGCTGTTTTTT CASSRTSPPGELFF